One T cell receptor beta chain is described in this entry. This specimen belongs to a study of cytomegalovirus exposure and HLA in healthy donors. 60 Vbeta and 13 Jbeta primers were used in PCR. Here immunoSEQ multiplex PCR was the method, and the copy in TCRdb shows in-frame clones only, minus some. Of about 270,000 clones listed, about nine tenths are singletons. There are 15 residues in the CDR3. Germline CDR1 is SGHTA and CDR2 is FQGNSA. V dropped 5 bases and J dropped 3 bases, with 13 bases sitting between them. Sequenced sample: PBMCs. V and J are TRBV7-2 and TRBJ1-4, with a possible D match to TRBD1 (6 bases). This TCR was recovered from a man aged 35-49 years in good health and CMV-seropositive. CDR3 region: CASSQQGTPNEKLFF. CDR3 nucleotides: TGTGCCAGCAGCCAACAGGGTACGCCTAATGAAAAACTGTTTTTT.